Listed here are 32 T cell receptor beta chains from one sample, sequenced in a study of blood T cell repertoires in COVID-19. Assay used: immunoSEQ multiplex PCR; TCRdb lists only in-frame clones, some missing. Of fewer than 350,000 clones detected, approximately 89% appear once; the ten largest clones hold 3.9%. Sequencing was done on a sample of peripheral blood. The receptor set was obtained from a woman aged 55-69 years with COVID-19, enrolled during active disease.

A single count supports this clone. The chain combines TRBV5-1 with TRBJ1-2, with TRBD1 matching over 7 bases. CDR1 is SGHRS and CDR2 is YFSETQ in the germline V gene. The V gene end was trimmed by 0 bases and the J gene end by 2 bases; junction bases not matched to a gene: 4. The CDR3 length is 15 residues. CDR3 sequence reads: CASSLAGTDNYGYTF. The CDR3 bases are TGCGCCAGCAGCTTGGCGGGGACAGACAACTATGGCTACACCTTC.

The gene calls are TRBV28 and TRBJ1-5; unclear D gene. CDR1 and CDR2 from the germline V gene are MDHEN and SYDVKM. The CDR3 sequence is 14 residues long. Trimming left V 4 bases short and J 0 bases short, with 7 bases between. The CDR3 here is CASSSTASNQPQHF. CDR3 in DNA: TGTGCCAGCAGTTCTACAGCTAGCAATCAGCCCCAGCATTTT. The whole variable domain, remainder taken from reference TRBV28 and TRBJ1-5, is DVKVTQSSRYLVKRTGEKVFLECVQDMDHENMFWYRQDPGLGLRLIYFSYDVKMKEKGDIPEGYSVSREKKERFSLILESASTNQTSMYLCASSSTASNQPQHFGDGTRLSIL.

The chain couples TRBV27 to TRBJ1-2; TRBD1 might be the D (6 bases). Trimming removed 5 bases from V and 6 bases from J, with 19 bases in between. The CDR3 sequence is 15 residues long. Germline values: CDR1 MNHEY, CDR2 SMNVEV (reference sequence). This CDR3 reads CASSLRTEISNGYTF. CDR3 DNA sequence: TGTGCCAGCAGTCTGAGGACAGAAATCTCAAATGGCTACACCTTC.

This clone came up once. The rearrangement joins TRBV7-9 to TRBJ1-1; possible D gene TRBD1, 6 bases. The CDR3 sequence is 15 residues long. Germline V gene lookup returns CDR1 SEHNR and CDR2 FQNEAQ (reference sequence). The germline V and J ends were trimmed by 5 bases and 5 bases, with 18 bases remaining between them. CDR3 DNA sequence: TGTGCCAGCAGCGGCAGGGGCGGAACAGGGACTGAAGCTTTCTTT. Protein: CASSGRGGTGTEAFF. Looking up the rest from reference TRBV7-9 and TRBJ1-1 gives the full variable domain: DTGVSQNPRHKITKRGQNVTFRCDPISEHNRLYWYRQTLGQGPEFLTYFQNEAQLEKSRLLSDRFSAERPKGSFSTLEIQRTEQGDSAMYLCASSGRGGTGTEAFFGQGTRLTVV.

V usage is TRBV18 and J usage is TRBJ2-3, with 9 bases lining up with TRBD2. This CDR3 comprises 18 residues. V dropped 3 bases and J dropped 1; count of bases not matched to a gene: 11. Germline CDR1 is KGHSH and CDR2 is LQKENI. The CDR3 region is CASSPRLAGSLGTDTQYF. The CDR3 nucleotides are TGTGCCAGCTCACCGCGGCTAGCGGGGAGCCTGGGCACAGATACGCAGTATTTT.

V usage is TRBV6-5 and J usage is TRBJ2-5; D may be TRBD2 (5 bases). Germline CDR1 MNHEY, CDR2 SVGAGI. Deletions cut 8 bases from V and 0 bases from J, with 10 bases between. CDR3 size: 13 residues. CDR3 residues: CASARGYQETQYF. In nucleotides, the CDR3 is TGTGCCAGCGCCCGGGGTTACCAAGAGACCCAGTACTTC.

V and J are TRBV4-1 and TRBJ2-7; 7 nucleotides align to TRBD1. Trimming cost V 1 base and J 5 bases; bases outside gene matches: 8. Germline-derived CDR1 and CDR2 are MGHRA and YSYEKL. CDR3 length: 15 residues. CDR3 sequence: CASSQVDRNLNEQYF. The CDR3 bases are TGCGCCAGCAGCCAAGTGGACAGGAATCTGAACGAGCAGTACTTC.

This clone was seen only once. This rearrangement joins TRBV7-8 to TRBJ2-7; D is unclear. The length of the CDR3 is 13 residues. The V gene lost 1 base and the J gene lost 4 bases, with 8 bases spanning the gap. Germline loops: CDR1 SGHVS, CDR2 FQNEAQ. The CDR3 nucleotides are TGTGCCAGCAGCTTAGTCGTCACTTACGAGCAGTACTTC. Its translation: CASSLVVTYEQYF.

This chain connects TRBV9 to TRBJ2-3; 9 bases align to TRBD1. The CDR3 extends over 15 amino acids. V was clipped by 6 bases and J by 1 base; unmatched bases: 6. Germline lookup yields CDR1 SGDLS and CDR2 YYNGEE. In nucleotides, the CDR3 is TGTGCCAGCACCCAACAGGGGGCGCGCACAGATACGCAGTATTTT. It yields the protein CASTQQGARTDTQYF.

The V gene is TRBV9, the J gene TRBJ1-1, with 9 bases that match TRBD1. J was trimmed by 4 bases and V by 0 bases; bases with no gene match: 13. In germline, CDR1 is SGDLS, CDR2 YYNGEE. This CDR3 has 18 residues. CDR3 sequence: CASSVEGGRTGASTEAFF. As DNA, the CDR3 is TGTGCCAGCAGCGTAGAAGGAGGACGGACAGGGGCGTCCACTGAAGCTTTCTTT.

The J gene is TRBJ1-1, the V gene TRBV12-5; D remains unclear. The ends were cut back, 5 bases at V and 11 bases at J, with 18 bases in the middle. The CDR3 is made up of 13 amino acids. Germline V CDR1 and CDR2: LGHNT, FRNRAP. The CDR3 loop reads CASGPPTDTGAFF. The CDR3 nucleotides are TGTGCTAGTGGTCCCCCCACAGATACTGGGGCTTTCTTT.

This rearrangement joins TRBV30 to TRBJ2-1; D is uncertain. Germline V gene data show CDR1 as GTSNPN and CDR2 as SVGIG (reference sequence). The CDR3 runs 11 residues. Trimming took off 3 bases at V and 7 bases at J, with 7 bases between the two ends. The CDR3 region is CAWSRMNEQFF. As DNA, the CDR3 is TGTGCCTGGAGCAGGATGAATGAGCAGTTCTTC.

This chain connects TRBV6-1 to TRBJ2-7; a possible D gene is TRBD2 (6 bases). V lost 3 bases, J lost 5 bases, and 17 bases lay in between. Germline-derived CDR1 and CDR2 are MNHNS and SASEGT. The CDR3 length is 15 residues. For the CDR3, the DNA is TGTGCCAGCAGTGATCCGAACCCAGGGAGGCACGAGCAGTACTTC. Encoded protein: CASSDPNPGRHEQYF.

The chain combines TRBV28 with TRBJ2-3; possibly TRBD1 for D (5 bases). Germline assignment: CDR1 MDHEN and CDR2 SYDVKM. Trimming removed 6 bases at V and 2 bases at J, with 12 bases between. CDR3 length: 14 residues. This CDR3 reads CASSRQGPTDTQYF. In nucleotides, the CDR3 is TGTGCCAGCAGCCGCCAGGGCCCCACAGATACGCAGTATTTT. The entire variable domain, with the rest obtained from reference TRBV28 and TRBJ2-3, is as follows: DVKVTQSSRYLVKRTGEKVFLECVQDMDHENMFWYRQDPGLGLRLIYFSYDVKMKEKGDIPEGYSVSREKKERFSLILESASTNQTSMYLCASSRQGPTDTQYFGPGTRLTVL.

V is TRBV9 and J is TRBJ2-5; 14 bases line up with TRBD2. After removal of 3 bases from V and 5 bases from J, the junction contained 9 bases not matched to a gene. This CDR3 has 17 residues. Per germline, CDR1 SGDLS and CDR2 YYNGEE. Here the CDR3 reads CASSALGLAGGVETQYF. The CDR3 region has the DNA TGTGCCAGCAGCGCCTTAGGACTAGCGGGGGGTGTTGAGACCCAGTACTTC.

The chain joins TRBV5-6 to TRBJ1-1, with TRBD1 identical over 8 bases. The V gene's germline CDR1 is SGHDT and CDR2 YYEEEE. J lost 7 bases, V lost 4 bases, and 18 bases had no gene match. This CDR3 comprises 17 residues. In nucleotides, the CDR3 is TGTGCCAGCAGCGGAGGACCCCGATTTCAGGGGGCAGGTGAAGCTTTCTTT. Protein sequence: CASSGGPRFQGAGEAFF. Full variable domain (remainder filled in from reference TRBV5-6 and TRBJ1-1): DAGVTQSPTHLIKTRGQQVTLRCSPKSGHDTVSWYQQALGQGPQFIFQYYEEEERQRGNFPDRFSGHQFPNYSSELNVNALLLGDSALYLCASSGGPRFQGAGEAFFGQGTRLTVV.

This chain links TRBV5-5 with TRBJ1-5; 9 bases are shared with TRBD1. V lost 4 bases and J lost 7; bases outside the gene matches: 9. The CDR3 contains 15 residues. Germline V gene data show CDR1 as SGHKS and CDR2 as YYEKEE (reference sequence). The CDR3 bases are TGTGCCAGCAGCGCACAGGGGGCTGGAGTGCAGCCCCAGCATTTT. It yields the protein CASSAQGAGVQPQHF.

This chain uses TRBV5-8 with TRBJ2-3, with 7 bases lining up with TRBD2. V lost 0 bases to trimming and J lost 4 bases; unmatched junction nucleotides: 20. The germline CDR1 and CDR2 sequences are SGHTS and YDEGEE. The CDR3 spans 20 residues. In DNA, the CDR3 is TGTGCCAGCAGCTTGGGAGGCTACGCGCGGTCCAGCGGGGTCCCAGATACGCAGTATTTT. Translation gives CASSLGGYARSSGVPDTQYF.

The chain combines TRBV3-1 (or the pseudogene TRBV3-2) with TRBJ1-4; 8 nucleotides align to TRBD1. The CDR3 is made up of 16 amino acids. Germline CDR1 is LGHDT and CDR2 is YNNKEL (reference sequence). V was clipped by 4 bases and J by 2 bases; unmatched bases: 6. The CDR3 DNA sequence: TGTGCCAGCAGCCGTAGGACAGGGACCACTAATGAAAAACTGTTTTTT. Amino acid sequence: CASSRRTGTTNEKLFF.

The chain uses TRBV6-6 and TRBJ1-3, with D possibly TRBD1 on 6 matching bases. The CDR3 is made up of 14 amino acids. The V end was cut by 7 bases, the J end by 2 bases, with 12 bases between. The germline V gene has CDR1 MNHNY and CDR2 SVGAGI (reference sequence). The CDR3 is CASNQYRAGNTIYF. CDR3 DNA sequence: TGTGCCAGCAACCAGTACAGGGCTGGAAACACCATATATTTT.

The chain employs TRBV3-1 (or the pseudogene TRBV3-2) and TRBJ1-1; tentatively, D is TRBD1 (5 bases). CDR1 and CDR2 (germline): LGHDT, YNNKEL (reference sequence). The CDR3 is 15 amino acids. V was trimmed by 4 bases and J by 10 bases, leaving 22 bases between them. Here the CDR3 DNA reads TGTGCCAGCAGCCCGGGACTTGGGGAGGGACGACGAGCTTTCTTT. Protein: CASSPGLGEGRRAFF.

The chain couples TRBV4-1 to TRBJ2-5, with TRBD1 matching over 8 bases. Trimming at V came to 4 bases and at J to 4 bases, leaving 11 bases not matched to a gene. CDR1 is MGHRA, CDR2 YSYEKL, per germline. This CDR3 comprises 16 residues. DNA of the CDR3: TGCGCCAGCAGCCCGCGAAGGACAGGGTTTGGAGAGACCCAGTACTTC. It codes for CASSPRRTGFGETQYF.

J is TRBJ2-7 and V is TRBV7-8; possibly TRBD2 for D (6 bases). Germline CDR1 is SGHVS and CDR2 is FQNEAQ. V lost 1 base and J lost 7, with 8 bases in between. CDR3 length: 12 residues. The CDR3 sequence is CASSLGGREQYF. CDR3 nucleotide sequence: TGTGCCAGCAGCTTAGGAGGGAGGGAGCAGTACTTC.

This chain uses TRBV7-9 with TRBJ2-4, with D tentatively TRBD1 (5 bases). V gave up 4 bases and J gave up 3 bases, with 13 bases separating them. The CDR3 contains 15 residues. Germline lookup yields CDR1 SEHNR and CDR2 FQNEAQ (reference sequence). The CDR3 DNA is TGTGCCAGCAGCTCCAGGGATTTGGGCAAAAACATTCAGTACTTC. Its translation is CASSSRDLGKNIQYF.

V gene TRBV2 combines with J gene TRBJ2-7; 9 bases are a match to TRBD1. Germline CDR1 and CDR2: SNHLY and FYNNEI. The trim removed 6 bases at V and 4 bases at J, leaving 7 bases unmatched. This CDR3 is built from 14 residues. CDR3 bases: TGTGCCAGCAGGGCTGGGACAGGGAGTTACGAGCAGTACTTC. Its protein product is CASRAGTGSYEQYF.

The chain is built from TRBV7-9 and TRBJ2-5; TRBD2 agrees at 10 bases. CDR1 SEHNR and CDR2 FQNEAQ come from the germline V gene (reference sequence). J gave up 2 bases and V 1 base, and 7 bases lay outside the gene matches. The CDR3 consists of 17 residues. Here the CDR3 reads CASSLGVAGGRQETQYF. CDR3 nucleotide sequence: TGTGCCAGCAGCTTAGGGGTAGCGGGGGGCCGGCAAGAGACCCAGTACTTC.

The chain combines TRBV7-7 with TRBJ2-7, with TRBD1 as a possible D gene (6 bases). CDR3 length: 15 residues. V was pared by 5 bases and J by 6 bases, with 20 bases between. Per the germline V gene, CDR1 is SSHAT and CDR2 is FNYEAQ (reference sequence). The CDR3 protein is CASSPEGGFGSEQYF. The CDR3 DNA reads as TGTGCCAGCAGCCCCGAAGGGGGATTTGGTAGCGAGCAGTACTTC.

Here the CDR3 reads CASSPSLASSTDTQYF. The CDR3 DNA reads as TGTGCCAGCTCACCTTCGCTAGCGTCTAGCACAGATACGCAGTATTTT. The genes are TRBV18 and TRBJ2-3; a weak D match, TRBD2 (6 bases). Trimming took 3 bases from V and 0 from J, leaving 13 bases between them. The germline V gene encodes CDR1 KGHSH and CDR2 LQKENI. The CDR3 is 16 amino acids.

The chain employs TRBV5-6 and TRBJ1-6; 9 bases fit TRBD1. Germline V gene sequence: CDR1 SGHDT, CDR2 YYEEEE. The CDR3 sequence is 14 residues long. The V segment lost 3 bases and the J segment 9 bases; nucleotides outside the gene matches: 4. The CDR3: CASSSGQGTSPLHF. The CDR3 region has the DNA TGTGCCAGCAGCTCCGGACAGGGGACTTCACCCCTCCACTTT. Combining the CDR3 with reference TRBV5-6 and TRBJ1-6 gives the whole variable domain DAGVTQSPTHLIKTRGQQVTLRCSPKSGHDTVSWYQQALGQGPQFIFQYYEEEERQRGNFPDRFSGHQFPNYSSELNVNALLLGDSALYLCASSSGQGTSPLHFGNGTRLTVT.

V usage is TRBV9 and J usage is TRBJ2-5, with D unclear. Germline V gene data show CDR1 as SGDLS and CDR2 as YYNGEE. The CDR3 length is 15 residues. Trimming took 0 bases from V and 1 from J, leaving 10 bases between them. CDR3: CASSVGQARQETQYF. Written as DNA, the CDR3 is TGTGCCAGCAGCGTAGGTCAGGCCCGCCAAGAGACCCAGTACTTC.

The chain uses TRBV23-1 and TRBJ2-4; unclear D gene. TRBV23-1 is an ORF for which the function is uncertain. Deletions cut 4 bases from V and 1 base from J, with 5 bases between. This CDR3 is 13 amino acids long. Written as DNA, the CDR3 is TGCGCCAGCAGTCCGAGGGCCAAAAACATTCAGTACTTC. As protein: CASSPRAKNIQYF.

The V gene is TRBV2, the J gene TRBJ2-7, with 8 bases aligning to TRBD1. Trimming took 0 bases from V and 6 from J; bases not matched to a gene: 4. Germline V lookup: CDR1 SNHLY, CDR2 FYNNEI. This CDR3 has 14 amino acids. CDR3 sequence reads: CASSEALQGAEQYF. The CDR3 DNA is TGTGCCAGCAGTGAAGCGCTTCAGGGGGCCGAGCAGTACTTC.